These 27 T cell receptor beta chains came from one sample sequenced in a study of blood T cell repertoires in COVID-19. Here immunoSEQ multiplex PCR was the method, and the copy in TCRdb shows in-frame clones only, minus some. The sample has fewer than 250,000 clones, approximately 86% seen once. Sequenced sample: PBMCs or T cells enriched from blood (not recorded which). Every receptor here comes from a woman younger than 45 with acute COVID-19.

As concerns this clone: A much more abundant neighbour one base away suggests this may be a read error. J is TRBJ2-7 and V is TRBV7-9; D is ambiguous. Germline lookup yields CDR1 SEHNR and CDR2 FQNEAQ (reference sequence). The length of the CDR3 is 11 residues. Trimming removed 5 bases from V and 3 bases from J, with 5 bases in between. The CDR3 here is CASSPNYEQYF. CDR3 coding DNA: TGTGCCAGCAGCCCCAACTACGAGCAGTACTTC. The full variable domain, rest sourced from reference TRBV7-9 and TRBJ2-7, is DTGVSQNPRHKITKRGQNVTFRCDPISEHNRLYWYRQTLGQGPEFLTYFQNEAQLEKSRLLSDRFSAERPKGSFSTLEIQRTEQGDSAMYLCASSPNYEQYFGPGTRLTVT.

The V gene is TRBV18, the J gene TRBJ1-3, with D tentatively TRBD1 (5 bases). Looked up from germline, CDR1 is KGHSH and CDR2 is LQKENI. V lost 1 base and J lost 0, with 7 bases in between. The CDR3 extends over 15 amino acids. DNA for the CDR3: TGTGCCAGCTCACCACTGACAGTCTCTGGAAACACCATATATTTT. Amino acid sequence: CASSPLTVSGNTIYF.

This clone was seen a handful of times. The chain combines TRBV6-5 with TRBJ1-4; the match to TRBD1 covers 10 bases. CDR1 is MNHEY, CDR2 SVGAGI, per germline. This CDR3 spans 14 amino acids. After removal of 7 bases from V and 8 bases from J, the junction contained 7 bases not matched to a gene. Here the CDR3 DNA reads TGTGCCAGCAAGTCCGGGACAGGGGAGGAAAAACTGTTTTTT. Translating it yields CASKSGTGEEKLFF.

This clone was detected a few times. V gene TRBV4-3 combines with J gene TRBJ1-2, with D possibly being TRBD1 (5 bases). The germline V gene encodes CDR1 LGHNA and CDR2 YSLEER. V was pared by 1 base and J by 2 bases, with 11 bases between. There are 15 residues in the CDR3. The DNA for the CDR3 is TGCGCCAGCAGCCAAGGGGGGGTTCGAAACTATGGCTACACCTTC. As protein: CASSQGGVRNYGYTF.

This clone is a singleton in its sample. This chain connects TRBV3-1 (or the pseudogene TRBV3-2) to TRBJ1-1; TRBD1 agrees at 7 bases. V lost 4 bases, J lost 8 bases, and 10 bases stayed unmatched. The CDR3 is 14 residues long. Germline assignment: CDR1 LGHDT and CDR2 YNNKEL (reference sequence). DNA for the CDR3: TGTGCCAGCAGCCGTGTCCACAGGGGTTACGAAGCTTTCTTT. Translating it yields CASSRVHRGYEAFF.

The CDR3 bases are TGTGCCAGCAGGACAGGGACCAATTCACCCCTCCACTTT. This sequence encodes CASRTGTNSPLHF. The rearrangement joins TRBV2 to TRBJ1-6; 7 bases fit TRBD1. V was pared by 6 bases and J by 7 bases, with 3 bases of the junction left unmatched. The CDR3 extends over 13 amino acids. Germline CDR1 SNHLY, CDR2 FYNNEI.

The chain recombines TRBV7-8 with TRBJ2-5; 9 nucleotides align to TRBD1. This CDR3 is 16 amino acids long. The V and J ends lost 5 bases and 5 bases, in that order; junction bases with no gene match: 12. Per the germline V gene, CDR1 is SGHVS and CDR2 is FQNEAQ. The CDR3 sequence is CASSPRRDRVTETQYF. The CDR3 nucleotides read TGTGCCAGCAGCCCAAGACGGGACAGGGTTACGGAGACCCAGTACTTC.

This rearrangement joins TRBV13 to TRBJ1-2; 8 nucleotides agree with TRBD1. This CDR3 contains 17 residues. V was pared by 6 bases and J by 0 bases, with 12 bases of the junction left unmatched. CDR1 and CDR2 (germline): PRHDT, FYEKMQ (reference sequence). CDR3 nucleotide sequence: TGTGCCAGCAGGTTACTGGGCCGGGACAGGACTAACTATGGCTACACCTTC. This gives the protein CASRLLGRDRTNYGYTF.

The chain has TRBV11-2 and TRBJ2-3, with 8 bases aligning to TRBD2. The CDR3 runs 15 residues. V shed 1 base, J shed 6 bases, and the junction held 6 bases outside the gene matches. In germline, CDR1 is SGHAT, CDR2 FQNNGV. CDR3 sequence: CASSLAGGPGDTQYF. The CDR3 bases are TGTGCCAGCAGCTTAGCGGGGGGGCCGGGGGATACGCAGTATTTT.

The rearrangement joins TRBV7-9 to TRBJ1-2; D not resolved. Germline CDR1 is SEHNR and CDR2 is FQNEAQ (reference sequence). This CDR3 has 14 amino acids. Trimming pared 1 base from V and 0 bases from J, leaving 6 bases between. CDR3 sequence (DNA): TGTGCCAGCAGCTTAGTAGTGTCTAACTATGGCTACACCTTC. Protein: CASSLVVSNYGYTF.

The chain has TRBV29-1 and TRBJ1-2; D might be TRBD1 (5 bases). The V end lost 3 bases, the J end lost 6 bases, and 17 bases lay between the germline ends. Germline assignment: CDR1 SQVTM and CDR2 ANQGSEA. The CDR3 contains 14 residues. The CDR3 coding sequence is TGCAGCGTTGAGGGGCAGAAGGGAACGGATGGCTACACCTTC. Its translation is CSVEGQKGTDGYTF.

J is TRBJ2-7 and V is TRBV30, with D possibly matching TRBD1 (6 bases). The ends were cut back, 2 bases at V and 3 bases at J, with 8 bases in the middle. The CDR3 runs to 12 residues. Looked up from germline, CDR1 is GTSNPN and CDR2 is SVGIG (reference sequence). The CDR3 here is CAWSSTGYEQYF. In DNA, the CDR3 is TGTGCCTGGAGTTCGACAGGCTACGAGCAGTACTTC.

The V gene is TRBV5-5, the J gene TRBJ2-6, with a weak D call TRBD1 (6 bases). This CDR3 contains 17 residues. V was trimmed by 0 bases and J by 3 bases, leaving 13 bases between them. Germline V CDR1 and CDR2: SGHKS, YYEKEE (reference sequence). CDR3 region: CASSLVPQGSGANVLTF. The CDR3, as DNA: TGTGCCAGCAGCTTGGTGCCACAGGGTAGTGGGGCCAACGTCCTGACTTTC.

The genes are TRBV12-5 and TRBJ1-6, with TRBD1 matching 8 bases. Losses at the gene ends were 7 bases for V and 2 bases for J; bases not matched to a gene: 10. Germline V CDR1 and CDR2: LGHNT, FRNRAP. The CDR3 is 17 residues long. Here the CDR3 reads CASALTGVDTYNSPLHF. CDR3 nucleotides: TGTGCTAGTGCCCTGACAGGGGTCGATACCTATAATTCACCCCTCCACTTT.

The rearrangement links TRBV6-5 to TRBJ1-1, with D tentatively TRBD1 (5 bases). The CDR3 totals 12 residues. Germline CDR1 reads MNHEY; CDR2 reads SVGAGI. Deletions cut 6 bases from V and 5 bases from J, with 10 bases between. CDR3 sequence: CASRGPRTEAFF. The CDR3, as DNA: TGTGCCAGCAGGGGGCCCCGGACTGAAGCTTTCTTT.

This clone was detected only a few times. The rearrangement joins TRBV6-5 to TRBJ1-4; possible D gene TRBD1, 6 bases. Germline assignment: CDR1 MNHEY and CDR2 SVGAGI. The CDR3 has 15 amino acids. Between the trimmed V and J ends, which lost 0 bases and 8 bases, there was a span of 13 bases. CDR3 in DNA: TGTGCCAGCAGTTACTCTTACAGGGTTGGAGAAAAACTGTTTTTT. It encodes CASSYSYRVGEKLFF.

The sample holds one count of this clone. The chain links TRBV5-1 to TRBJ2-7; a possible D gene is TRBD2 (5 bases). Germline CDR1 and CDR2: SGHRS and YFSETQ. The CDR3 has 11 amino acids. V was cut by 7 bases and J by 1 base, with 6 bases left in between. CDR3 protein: CASGGSYEQYF. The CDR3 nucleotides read TGCGCCAGCGGAGGATCCTACGAGCAGTACTTC. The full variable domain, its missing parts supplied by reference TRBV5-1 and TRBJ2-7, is KAGVTQTPRYLIKTRGQQVTLSCSPISGHRSVSWYQQTPGQGLQFLFEYFSETQRNKGNFPGRFSGRQFSNSRSEMNVSTLELGDSALYLCASGGSYEQYFGPGTRLTVT.

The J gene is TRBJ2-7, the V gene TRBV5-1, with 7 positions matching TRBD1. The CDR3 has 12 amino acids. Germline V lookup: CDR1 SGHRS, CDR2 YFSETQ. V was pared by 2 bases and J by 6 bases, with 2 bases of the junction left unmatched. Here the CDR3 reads CASSFTGVEQYF. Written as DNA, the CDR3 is TGCGCCAGCAGCTTCACAGGGGTCGAGCAGTACTTC.

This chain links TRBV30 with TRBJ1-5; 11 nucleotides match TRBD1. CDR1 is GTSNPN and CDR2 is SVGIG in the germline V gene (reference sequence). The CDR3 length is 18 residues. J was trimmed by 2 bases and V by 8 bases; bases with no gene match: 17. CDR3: CAPPSGTGGSYGNQPQHF. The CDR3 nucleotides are TGTGCCCCCCCGTCAGGGACAGGGGGGAGTTATGGCAATCAGCCCCAGCATTTT. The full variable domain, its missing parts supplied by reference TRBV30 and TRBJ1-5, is SQTIHQWPATLVQPVGSPLSLECTVEGTSNPNLYWYRQAAGRGLQLLFYSVGIGQISSEVPQNLSASRPQDRQFILSSKKLLLSDSGFYLCAPPSGTGGSYGNQPQHFGDGTRLSIL.

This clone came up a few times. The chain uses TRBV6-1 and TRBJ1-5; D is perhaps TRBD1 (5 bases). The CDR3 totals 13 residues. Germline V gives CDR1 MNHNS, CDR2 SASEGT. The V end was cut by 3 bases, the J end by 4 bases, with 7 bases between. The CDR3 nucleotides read TGTGCCAGCAGTGAGACAGCTAATCAGCCCCAGCATTTT. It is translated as CASSETANQPQHF.

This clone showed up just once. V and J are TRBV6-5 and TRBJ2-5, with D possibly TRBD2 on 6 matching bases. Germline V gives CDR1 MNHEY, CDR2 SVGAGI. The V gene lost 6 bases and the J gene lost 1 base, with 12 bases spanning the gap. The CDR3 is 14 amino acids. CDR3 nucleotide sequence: TGTGCCAGCAGGGGGGTCGGGGGCCAAGAGACCCAGTACTTC. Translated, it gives CASRGVGGQETQYF.

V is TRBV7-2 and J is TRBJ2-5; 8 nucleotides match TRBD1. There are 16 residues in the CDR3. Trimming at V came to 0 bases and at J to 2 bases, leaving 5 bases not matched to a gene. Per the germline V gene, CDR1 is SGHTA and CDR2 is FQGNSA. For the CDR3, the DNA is TGTGCCAGCAGCTTAGCGGGGACAGGTCTACAAGAGACCCAGTACTTC. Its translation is CASSLAGTGLQETQYF.

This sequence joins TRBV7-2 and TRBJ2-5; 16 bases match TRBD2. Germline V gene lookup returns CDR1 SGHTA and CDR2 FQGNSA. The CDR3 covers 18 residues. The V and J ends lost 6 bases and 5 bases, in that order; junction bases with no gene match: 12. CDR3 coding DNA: TGTGCCAGCAGTCTCCTAGGGACTAGCGGGGGGGCGTGGGAGACCCAGTACTTC. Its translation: CASSLLGTSGGAWETQYF.

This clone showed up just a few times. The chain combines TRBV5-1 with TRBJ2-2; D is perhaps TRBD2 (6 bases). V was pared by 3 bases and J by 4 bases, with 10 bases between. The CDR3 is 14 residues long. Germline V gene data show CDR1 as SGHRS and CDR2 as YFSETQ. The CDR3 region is CASSWRVATGELFF. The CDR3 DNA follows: TGCGCCAGCAGCTGGAGGGTGGCCACCGGGGAGCTGTTTTTT.

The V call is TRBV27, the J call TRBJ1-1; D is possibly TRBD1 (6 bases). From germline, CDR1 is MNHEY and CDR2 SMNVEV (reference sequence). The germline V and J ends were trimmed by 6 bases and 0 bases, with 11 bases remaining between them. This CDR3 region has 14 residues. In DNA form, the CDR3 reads TGTGCCAGCAGCCAGGGGTATTTGAACACTGAAGCTTTCTTT. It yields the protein CASSQGYLNTEAFF.

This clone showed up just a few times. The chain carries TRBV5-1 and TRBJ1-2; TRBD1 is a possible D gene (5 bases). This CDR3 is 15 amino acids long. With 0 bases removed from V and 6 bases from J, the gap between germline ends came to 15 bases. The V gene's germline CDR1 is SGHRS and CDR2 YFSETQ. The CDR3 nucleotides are TGCGCCAGCAGCTTGGCCTTGGGGGGATTCGATGGCTACACCTTC. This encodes CASSLALGGFDGYTF.

The CDR3 region has the DNA TGTGCCAGCAAGGGTCGGACAGACCCTACCTACGAGCAGTACTTC. Its translation is CASKGRTDPTYEQYF. The chain recombines TRBV6-5 with TRBJ2-7; D is perhaps TRBD1 (6 bases). Trimming shortened V by 7 bases and J by 2 bases, and 18 bases separated the two germline ends. The CDR3 extends over 15 amino acids. Germline-derived CDR1 and CDR2 are MNHEY and SVGAGI.